A single sample gave rise to the 21 T cell receptor beta chains below, sequenced in a study of T cells in Graves' hyperthyroidism and ophthalmopathy. RNA transcripts yielded amplified TCR beta CDR3 regions. The TCR CDR3 first-round RT-PCR relied on the HTBI primer set. One entry per CDR3 protein, called by TCRdb with MiXCR from the multiplex PCR reads. Among 500,000 to 600,000 distinct CDR3 sequences, around 46% were seen once, and the ten largest hold more than 7.5%. Sample: peripheral blood or thyroid tissue (not recorded which). Every receptor here comes from a woman between 18 and 29 years old with Graves' hyperthyroidism.

This clonotype was found once. V usage is TRBV2 and J usage is TRBJ2-4; 8 nucleotides agree with TRBD1. Germline-derived CDR1 and CDR2 are SNHLY and FYNNEI. The CDR3 has 16 amino acids. V lost 10 bases and J lost 6; bases outside the gene matches: 17. The CDR3 sequence: CATQNDRGLRSNIQYF. The CDR3 nucleotides are TGTGCCACTCAAAATGACAGGGGTCTTAGGTCAAACATTCAGTACTTC.

The chain carries TRBV7-3 and TRBJ2-2, with TRBD2 as a possible D gene (5 bases). The CDR3 totals 13 residues. Trimming shortened V by 4 bases and J by 11 bases, and 14 bases separated the two germline ends. In germline, CDR1 is SGHTA, CDR2 FQGTGA. The CDR3 nucleotides are TGTGCCAGCAGCTCCCCCGGACTTGGTGAGCTGTTTTTT. Its protein is CASSSPGLGELFF.

This clonotype was recorded many times. The V and J genes are TRBV7-2 and TRBJ1-2; no clear D gene. Germline assignment: CDR1 SGHTA and CDR2 FQGNSA. Deletions cut 2 bases from V and 9 bases from J, with 13 bases between. The CDR3 sequence is 13 residues long. For the CDR3, the DNA is TGTGCCAGCAGCTTAAGCTACAAAGGAAGCTACACCTTC. As protein: CASSLSYKGSYTF. The full variable domain, with the rest looked up from reference TRBV7-2 and TRBJ1-2, is GAGVSQSPSNKVTEKGKDVELRCDPISGHTALYWYRQSLGQGLEFLIYFQGNSAPDKSGLPSDRFSAERTGGSVSTLTIQRTQQEDSAVYLCASSLSYKGSYTFGSGTRLTVV.

This sequence joins TRBV5-1 and TRBJ2-5; 11 nucleotides line up with TRBD1. The ends lost 3 bases at V and 5 bases at J; junction bases unmatched: 9. From germline, CDR1 is SGHRS and CDR2 YFSETQ. This CDR3 contains 16 residues. CDR3 sequence reads: CASSSGTGGRRETQYF. CDR3 in DNA: TGCGCCAGCAGCTCAGGGACAGGGGGGAGACGGGAGACCCAGTACTTC. The variable domain in full, with the rest retrieved from reference TRBV5-1 and TRBJ2-5, is KAGVTQTPRYLIKTRGQQVTLSCSPISGHRSVSWYQQTPGQGLQFLFEYFSETQRNKGNFPGRFSGRQFSNSRSEMNVSTLELGDSALYLCASSSGTGGRRETQYFGPGTRLLVL.

This clonotype was observed many times. V gene TRBV5-1 combines with J gene TRBJ2-5; 10 bases agree with TRBD2. The CDR3 runs 19 residues. The ends lost 0 bases at V and 2 bases at J; junction bases unmatched: 13. From germline, CDR1 is SGHRS and CDR2 YFSETQ. The DNA for the CDR3 is TGCGCCAGCAGCTTGGTCCTAGCGGGAGCCGGGTGGGCTCAAGAGACCCAGTACTTC. Translated: CASSLVLAGAGWAQETQYF.

A remark on this clonotype: A single base separates this from a much larger clone, so it may be a read error. V is TRBV4-1 and J is TRBJ1-2; D remains ambiguous. Per germline, CDR1 MGHRA and CDR2 YSYEKL. The V gene lost 1 base and the J gene lost 1 base, with 10 bases spanning the gap. The CDR3 length is 15 residues. In DNA, the CDR3 is TGCGCCAGCAGCCAAGCGATGGCACATAACTATGGCTACACCTTC. Translation: CASSQAMAHNYGYTF.

The gene calls are TRBV29-1 and TRBJ2-5, with 8 nucleotides matching TRBD1. Germline-derived CDR1 and CDR2 are SQVTM and ANQGSEA. The CDR3 is 14 amino acids. Trimming removed 8 bases from V and 6 bases from J; junction bases left unmatched: 14. This CDR3 is CSILTGEAMQTQYF. The CDR3 bases are TGCAGCATCCTGACAGGGGAGGCAATGCAGACCCAGTACTTC.

This clonotype was observed at least ten times. V is TRBV6-1 and J is TRBJ1-1; D not resolved. Trimming pared 6 bases from V and 1 base from J, leaving 6 bases between. The germline V gene has CDR1 MNHNS and CDR2 SASEGT. The CDR3 sequence is 12 residues long. CDR3 sequence reads: CASRYTNTEAFF. The CDR3 DNA reads TGTGCCAGCAGATACACGAACACTGAAGCTTTCTTT.

The table lists this clonotype with a few counts. The chain is built from TRBV29-1 and TRBJ1-5; a weak D match, TRBD1 (6 bases). The length of the CDR3 is 14 residues. CDR1 and CDR2 (germline): SQVTM, ANQGSEA. The V end was cut by 8 bases, the J end by 1 base, with 15 bases between. In nucleotides, the CDR3 is TGCAGCTCACATTCGGGACAAAGCAATCAGCCCCAGCATTTT. Translation: CSSHSGQSNQPQHF.

This clonotype was recorded many times. V gene TRBV24-1 combines with J gene TRBJ1-2; no clear D gene. CDR3 length: 14 residues. V was cut by 1 base and J by 3 bases, with 8 bases left in between. Per the germline V gene, CDR1 is KGHDR and CDR2 is SFDVKD. CDR3 amino acids: CATSDFGHDYGYTF. CDR3 coding DNA: TGTGCCACCAGTGATTTTGGGCACGACTATGGCTACACCTTC.

This clonotype appeared many times. This chain uses TRBV29-1 with TRBJ2-7, with 9 bases aligning to TRBD2. This CDR3 is built from 12 residues. V lost 8 bases and J lost 2; bases outside the gene matches: 4. Germline V gives CDR1 SQVTM, CDR2 ANQGSEA. The DNA for the CDR3 is TGCAGCACACTAGCGGGCCCCTACGAGCAGTACTTC. It specifies CSTLAGPYEQYF.

The chain is built from TRBV20-1 and TRBJ1-2; tentatively, D is TRBD1 (5 bases). V lost 4 bases and J 0 bases, leaving 12 bases between the germline ends. The CDR3 extends over 14 amino acids. Germline CDR1 reads DFQATT; CDR2 reads SNEGSKA (reference sequence). The chain's CDR3 is CSAKGTSANYGYTF. The CDR3 DNA follows: TGCAGTGCTAAAGGGACTAGCGCTAACTATGGCTACACCTTC.

The J gene is TRBJ2-1, the V gene TRBV7-8; D is undetermined. The V gene lost 1 base and the J gene lost 7 bases, with 8 bases spanning the gap. Germline CDR1 is SGHVS and CDR2 is FQNEAQ. This CDR3 spans 13 amino acids. This CDR3 reads CASSLGRINEQFF. DNA of the CDR3: TGTGCCAGCAGCTTAGGCCGGATTAATGAGCAGTTCTTC.

With regard to this clonotype: A much larger clonotype is one base distant, so this may be a read error. The chain carries TRBV7-6 and TRBJ2-3; tentatively, D is TRBD1 (5 bases). This CDR3 contains 13 residues. Per germline, CDR1 SGHVS and CDR2 FNYEAQ. In DNA, the CDR3 is TGTGCCAGCAGCTTTTGGGCGACAGATACGCAGTGTTTT. This translates into CASSFWATDTQCF.

The sample holds a few counts of this clonotype. This chain joins TRBV9 and TRBJ2-1; D is undetermined. Germline V gene data show CDR1 as SGDLS and CDR2 as YYNGEE. CDR3 size: 14 residues. V was clipped by 0 bases and J by 6 bases, with 10 bases between them. The CDR3 DNA is TGTGCCAGCAGCGTAGTTCCAGAGGCCAATGAGCAGTTCTTC. Amino acid sequence: CASSVVPEANEQFF.

On this clonotype: The germline gene is not matched at one end of the junction; a read error may be the cause. The chain couples TRBV15 to TRBJ2-7; D is possibly TRBD2 (6 bases). Germline-derived CDR1 and CDR2 are LNHNV and YYDKDF (reference sequence). The CDR3 has 15 residues. The CDR3 sequence is CAASRDKEGMDEQYF. DNA of the CDR3: TGTGCCGCCAGCAGAGATAAGGAGGGAATGGACGAGCAGTACTTC. The whole variable domain, filled in from reference TRBV15 and TRBJ2-7, reads DAMVIQNPRYQVTQFGKPVTLSCSQTLNHNVMYWYQQKSSQAPKLLFHYYDKDFNNEADTPDNFQSRRPNTSFCFLDIRSPGLGDTAMYLCAASRDKEGMDEQYFGPGTRLTVT.

Ten or more counts support this clonotype. The rearrangement joins TRBV9 to TRBJ1-6; 10 bases match TRBD1. The CDR3 is made up of 15 amino acids. The J segment lost 9 bases and the V segment lost 0 bases, leaving 3 bases of the junction unmatched. Per the germline V gene, CDR1 is SGDLS and CDR2 is YYNGEE. CDR3 DNA: TGTGCCAGCAGCGTAGGACAGGGGGCGCGTTCACCCCTCCACTTT. This encodes CASSVGQGARSPLHF.

This clonotype was picked up many times. The chain links TRBV18 to TRBJ1-1; D call uncertain. V lost 8 bases, J lost 3 bases, and 7 bases lay in between. The germline CDR1 and CDR2 sequences are KGHSH and LQKENI. The CDR3 loop spans 11 amino acids. CDR3 in DNA: TGTGCCAGCAGTCGGGACACTGAAGCTTTCTTT. This sequence encodes CASSRDTEAFF. Full variable domain (remainder filled in from reference TRBV18 and TRBJ1-1): NAGVMQNPRHLVRRRGQEARLRCSPMKGHSHVYWYRQLPEEGLKFMVYLQKENIIDESGMPKERFSAEFPKEGPSILRIQQVVRGDSAAYFCASSRDTEAFFGQGTRLTVV.

The CDR3: CASSGTSGSLTQYF. For the CDR3, the DNA is TGTGCCAGCAGCGGCACTAGCGGGAGTTTAACCCAGTACTTC. This chain uses TRBV7-9 with TRBJ2-5; TRBD2 matches 11 bases. The CDR3 runs 14 residues. With 5 bases clipped from V and 8 bases from J, the junction kept 7 bases outside the gene matches. Germline CDR1 reads SEHNR; CDR2 reads FQNEAQ (reference sequence).

This clonotype was seen only a few times. The chain uses TRBV13 and TRBJ2-7, with TRBD2 identical over 11 bases. V shed 5 bases and J 7 bases; nucleotides not matched to a gene: 10. The CDR3 sequence is 15 residues long. Germline-derived CDR1 and CDR2 are PRHDT and FYEKMQ (reference sequence). For the CDR3, the DNA is TGTGCCAGCAGCCACCCCCTAGCGGGAGGAGGAGAGCAGTACTTC. Protein product: CASSHPLAGGGEQYF.

This clonotype has only a few counts. V gene TRBV3-1 combines with J gene TRBJ2-7; TRBD1 or TRBD2 may be the D gene (5 bases each). Germline V lookup: CDR1 LGHDT, CDR2 YNNKEL (reference sequence). This CDR3 contains 16 residues. V was pared by 1 base and J by 4 bases, with 17 bases between. The CDR3 DNA is TGTGCCAGCAGCCAAGCCATTTCCGGGACGGAATACGAGCAGTACTTC. It is translated as CASSQAISGTEYEQYF.